These T cell receptor beta chains were read from a single sample in a study of T cell repertoires in cytomegalovirus infection. TCRdb re-called the reads through MiXCR, storing one row per CDR3 protein. This table holds approximately 700,000 distinct CDR3 sequences, approximately 34% found once. The specimen sequenced was PBMCs. The source of these receptors is a human donor in good health (CMV status not recorded). Some clones in this sample may be carry-over from other donors' samples. The CDR3 runs from the conserved cysteine through the conserved F or W. Fields, in order: J gene, V gene, clone size, D gene, CDR3 protein, CDR3 DNA. The D gene is left open where the match is weak. Clone size is stated in some rows and not others, as once, few, many or a class when expanded.

TRBJ2-7	TRBV20-1	-	TRBD2	CSAKSRTSGRGDEQYF	TGCAGTGCTAAATCCAGGACTAGCGGGAGAGGGGACGAGCAGTACTTC
TRBJ2-1	TRBV4-1	few	TRBD2	CASSRRETSGGGSYNEQFF	TGCGCCAGCAGCCGACGCGAGACTAGCGGAGGGGGCTCCTACAATGAGCAGTTCTTC
TRBJ2-5	TRBV14	few	-	CASSQDLGRGGETQYF	TGTGCCAGCAGCCAAGATCTCGGCAGGGGGGGAGAGACCCAGTACTTC
TRBJ1-1	TRBV19	-	TRBD1	CASRGGGDTEAFF	TGTGCCAGTAGAGGGGGCGGTGACACTGAAGCTTTCTTT
TRBJ1-2	TRBV29-1	-	-	CSVVGRAIGYTF	TGCAGCGTTGTGGGCAGGGCTATTGGCTACACCTTC
TRBJ1-5	TRBV4-1	-	TRBD1	CASSQDDRANQPQHF	TGCGCCAGCAGCCAAGATGACAGGGCCAATCAGCCCCAGCATTTT
TRBJ1-5	TRBV27	few	-	CASSLGAGHYSNQPQHF	TGTGCCAGCAGTTTAGGGGCAGGGCATTATAGCAATCAGCCCCAGCATTTT
TRBJ1-1	TRBV2	-	-	CASRGPNVNTEAFF	TGTGCCAGCAGGGGGCCGAACGTGAACACTGAAGCTTTCTTT
TRBJ2-1	TRBV18	few	TRBD1	CASSSGTGGYNEQFF	TGTGCCAGCTCGTCCGGGACAGGGGGGTACAATGAGCAGTTCTTC
TRBJ1-5	TRBV28	-	-	CASTLGEGGNQPQHF	TGTGCCAGCACTCTGGGAGAGGGGGGCAATCAGCCCCAGCATTTT
TRBJ2-2	TRBV27	-	TRBD1	CASSLGQRNTGELFF	TGTGCCAGCAGTTTGGGACAGCGGAACACCGGGGAGCTGTTTTTT
TRBJ2-4	TRBV29-1	-	-	CSVAGSKNIQYF	TGCAGCGTTGCCGGTTCCAAAAACATTCAGTACTTC
TRBJ1-5	TRBV11-2	many	-	CASSLGYSNQPQHF	TGTGCCAGCAGCTTAGGTTATAGCAATCAGCCCCAGCATTTT
TRBJ2-1	TRBV9	-	TRBD2	CASSVIAGGYYNEQFF	TGTGCCAGCAGCGTAATAGCGGGGGGGTACTACAATGAGCAGTTCTTC
TRBJ2-7	TRBV27	-	TRBD1	CASSSATGTASYEQYF	TGTGCCAGCAGTTCAGCGACCGGGACAGCGTCCTACGAGCAGTACTTC
TRBJ2-5	TRBV7-2	once	-	CASSLEHRYGGETQYF	TGTGCAAGCAGCTTAGAACACCGGTATGGTGGTGAGACCCAGTACTTC
TRBJ2-7	TRBV7-6	once	TRBD2	CASSALLAGLSYEQYF	TGTGCCAGCAGCGCCCTACTAGCGGGACTATCCTACGAGCAGTACTTC
TRBJ1-6	TRBV28	-	-	CASRNPGPTNSPLHF	TGTGCCAGCAGGAATCCGGGACCGACTAATTCACCCCTCCACTTT
TRBJ2-5	TRBV6-6	-	TRBD2	CASSYAGGPVLETQYF	TGTGCCAGCAGTTACGCGGGGGGGCCGGTTTTAGAGACCCAGTACTTC
TRBJ1-1	TRBV11-2	few	-	CASRHRPGLGTEAFF	TGTGCCAGCAGACATCGTCCGGGCCTAGGCACTGAAGCTTTCTTT
TRBJ1-4	TRBV4-1	few	-	CASSQEAGTTNEKLFF	TGCGCCAGCAGCCAAGAGGCCGGGACAACTAATGAAAAACTGTTTTTT
TRBJ2-1	TRBV2	-	-	CASSELSLLQNEQFF	TGTGCCAGCAGTGAATTAAGTCTCCTTCAGAATGAGCAGTTCTTC
TRBJ2-3	TRBV24-1	-	-	CATSESHWKADRSTDTQYF	TGTGCCACCAGTGAATCCCATTGGAAAGCGGACCGCTCCACAGATACGCAGTATTTT
TRBJ2-2	TRBV7-9	many	TRBD2	CASSPHSGRAGELFF	TGTGCCAGCAGCCCTCATAGCGGGAGGGCCGGGGAGCTGTTTTTT
TRBJ1-2	TRBV4-1	few	TRBD1	CASSQEMAGGSYGYTF	TGCGCCAGCAGCCAAGAGATGGCAGGGGGCAGCTATGGCTACACCTTC
TRBJ2-3	TRBV28	few	TRBD2	CASSPRTASGGADTQYF	TGTGCCAGCAGCCCCCGGACTGCTAGCGGGGGGGCCGATACGCAGTATTTT
TRBJ1-1	TRBV7-3	-	-	CASSFTRTENTEAFF	TGTGCCAGCAGCTTCACTAGAACAGAGAACACTGAAGCTTTCTTT
TRBJ1-1	TRBV11-2	-	-	CASSFPGYTEAFF	TGTGCCAGCAGCTTCCCCGGGTACACTGAAGCTTTCTTT
TRBJ1-6	TRBV4-1	-	-	CASSPSGGMASLHF	TGCGCCAGCAGCCCCTCGGGGGGGATGGCATCCCTCCACTTT
TRBJ2-3	TRBV12-3/TRBV12-4	-	-	CASSLGQSDTQYF	TGTGCCAGCAGTTTAGGACAGTCAGATACGCAGTATTTT
TRBJ1-2	TRBV7-9	few	-	CASSSSGLHGYTF	TGTGCCAGCAGCTCCTCGGGTTTACATGGCTACACCTTC
TRBJ2-5	TRBV11-1	-	TRBD1	CASSSPDRGRRETQYF	TGTGCCAGCAGCTCCCCGGACAGGGGGAGGCGGGAGACCCAGTACTTC
TRBJ1-3	TRBV28	few	TRBD1	CASSLFGTGIGNTIYF	TGTGCCAGCAGTTTATTCGGGACAGGGATCGGAAACACCATATATTTT
TRBJ2-1	TRBV28	-	TRBD1	CAGRQGNEQFF	TGTGCCGGAAGACAGGGAAATGAGCAGTTCTTC
TRBJ1-1	TRBV28	few	-	CASSFDGGPEAFF	TGTGCCAGCAGTTTTGACGGAGGGCCTGAAGCTTTCTTT
TRBJ2-5	TRBV20-1	few	TRBD1	CSAARDSDYQETQYF	TGCAGTGCTGCGAGGGACAGCGATTACCAAGAGACCCAGTACTTC
TRBJ2-6	TRBV20-1	few	TRBD1	CSARVRGQRHSGANVLTF	TGCAGTGCTAGAGTTCGGGGACAGAGACACTCTGGGGCCAACGTCCTGACTTTC
TRBJ2-3	TRBV7-9	few	-	CASSLRRTTSTDTQYF	TGTGCCAGCAGCTTACGTAGGACAACTAGCACAGATACGCAGTATTTT
TRBJ2-5	TRBV12-3/TRBV12-4	few	TRBD2	CASTTGTSGGPQETQYF	TGTGCCAGCACCACGGGGACTAGCGGGGGGCCTCAAGAGACCCAGTACTTC
TRBJ1-1	TRBV5-1	-	-	CASSSLQRGNTEAFF	TGCGCCAGCAGCTCCTTGCAGAGGGGGAACACTGAAGCTTTCTTT
TRBJ1-2	TRBV28	few	-	CATGRGSYGYTF	TGTGCCACAGGCCGGGGATCTTATGGCTACACCTTC
TRBJ1-4	TRBV28	many	TRBD1	CASSRTGGDEKLFF	TGTGCCAGCAGCCGGACAGGGGGGGATGAAAAACTGTTTTTT
TRBJ2-1	TRBV7-4	-	TRBD2	CASSSSGANEQFF	TGTGCCAGCAGCTCCAGCGGGGCCAATGAGCAGTTCTTC
TRBJ2-3	TRBV5-1	-	TRBD2	CASSSSPLAGTDTQYF	TGCGCCAGCAGCTCCTCCCCGCTAGCGGGGACAGATACGCAGTATTTT
TRBJ2-7	TRBV7-6	few	-	CASSPRDKPVLGEQYF	TGTGCCAGCAGCCCCCGGGACAAGCCAGTCCTCGGCGAGCAGTACTTC
TRBJ2-2	TRBV27	once	-	CAISPGLLTGELFF	TGTGCCATCAGTCCCGGACTACTCACCGGGGAGCTGTTTTTT
TRBJ1-1	TRBV11-2	few	-	CASSFSRDKVTEAFF	TGTGCCAGCAGTTTCAGCCGGGACAAAGTCACTGAAGCTTTCTTT
TRBJ2-3	TRBV7-9	-	TRBD2	CASSLALAGGVGTDTQYF	TGTGCCAGCAGCTTAGCTCTAGCGGGAGGGGTCGGCACAGATACGCAGTATTTT
TRBJ1-6	TRBV2	-	-	CAGGLEVRSPLHF	TGTGCCGGAGGATTGGAGGTGCGTTCACCCCTCCACTTT
TRBJ1-2	TRBV4-2	-	-	CSSRQDLGRDGYTF	TGTTCCAGCAGACAAGATCTAGGTCGAGACGGCTACACCTTC
TRBJ1-1	TRBV28	-	-	CASRKGETEAFF	TGTGCCAGCAGGAAGGGAGAGACTGAAGCTTTCTTT
TRBJ1-5	TRBV7-2	many	-	CATSQGRGGNQPQHF	TGTGCCACCTCCCAGGGGCGGGGGGGCAATCAGCCCCAGCATTTT
TRBJ2-5	TRBV27	-	TRBD2	CASRPLAGGQETQYF	TGTGCCAGCAGGCCACTAGCGGGGGGCCAAGAGACCCAGTACTTC
TRBJ2-6	TRBV19	-	-	CASKRTGTSNSGANVLTF	TGTGCCAGCAAACGAACCGGGACTTCGAACTCTGGGGCCAACGTCCTGACTTTC
TRBJ2-6	TRBV12-3/TRBV12-4	-	-	CASSIPTRSSGANVLTF	TGTGCCAGCAGCATTCCGACACGGAGTTCTGGGGCCAACGTCCTGACTTTC
TRBJ1-5	TRBV19	few	-	CASSPPGSNQPQHF	TGTGCCAGTAGCCCTCCTGGGAGCAATCAGCCCCAGCATTTT
TRBJ2-3	TRBV24-1	-	-	CATSDSGDSTDTQYF	TGTGCCACCAGTGATTCAGGGGACTCCACAGATACGCAGTATTTT
TRBJ2-3	TRBV5-1	-	TRBD1	CASSLRGTGPVTPYF	TGCGCCAGCAGCTTGAGAGGGACAGGGCCAGTTACGCCGTATTTT
TRBJ2-1	TRBV28	-	TRBD1	CASSLSTFAGGNEQFF	TGTGCCAGCAGCCTATCGACCTTCGCAGGGGGAAATGAGCAGTTCTTC
TRBJ2-7	TRBV6-6	few	TRBD1	CASSSRTGVVYEQYF	TGTGCCAGCAGCTCCAGGACAGGGGTTGTTTACGAGCAGTACTTC